This TCR beta chain derives from a study of Tregs in tolerant kidney transplant recipients. Study-wide points: Tolerant patients' donor-specific Tregs expanded beyond overall Tregs, suggesting antigen-driven growth. Activated donor B cell expansion appeared to reveal the most relevant donor-specific TCRbeta repertoire.

Related graft donors supplied nonmyeloablative bone marrow transplants, and mixed chimerism was transient. Points on this clone: The target antigen is unknown. Read sequence stops 3 residues before the CDR3 end, and the germline J gene provides the missing end.

Measured with immunoSEQ multiplex PCR; TCRdb has only the in-frame clones, and not every one. Across 12,000 to 15,000 clones, the top ten clones capture roughly 3.8% of the sample. The length of the CDR3 is 14 residues. Germline V CDR1 and CDR2: LGHNA, YNFKEQ. J gave up 9 bases and V 1 base, and 6 bases lay outside the gene matches. The source of this sequence is a human patient who received a combined kidney and bone marrow transplant. The T cells may partly be graft donor cells. The sample consisted of CD4+ T cells from blood (PBMCs), taken 12 months after the transplant. The rearrangement links TRBV4-2 to TRBJ2-1; 7 nucleotides line up with TRBD1. The covered CDR3 bases are TGTGCCAGCAGCCAAGCTGACAGGGCGAGTGAG. This gives the protein CASSQADRASE. The whole CDR3 sequence is CASSQADRASEQFF.